This T cell receptor (beta chain) was documented in a study of T cell responses to AZD1222 COVID-19 vaccine. V was pared by 2 bases and J by 3 bases, with 5 bases between. CDR1 and CDR2 (germline): MNHEY, SMNVEV (reference sequence). This CDR3 spans 12 amino acids. Clones were read by immunoSEQ multiplex PCR, and TCRdb kept only the in-frame ones, dropping some. This table holds more than 150,000 clones, 87% found once. Overall study findings and caveats: Donors in the cohort were predominantly white British and more often female, and clonal diversity was possibly underestimated. Reportedly, nearly half of unique spike TCRs recognized epitopes outside B.1.351/B.1.1.7 mutations.

Worth noting for this clone: The antigen is unknown. In the same sample, other DNA sequences code for this CDR3.

J is TRBJ2-7 and V is TRBV27; D may be TRBD1 (5 bases). Specimen: peripheral blood, collected on day 0 of MenACWY control vaccination. This TCR was sampled from an adult in good health. The CDR3 nucleotides are TGTGCCAGCAGTTTAAGGGGCTACGAGCAGTACTTC. Translation: CASSLRGYEQYF.